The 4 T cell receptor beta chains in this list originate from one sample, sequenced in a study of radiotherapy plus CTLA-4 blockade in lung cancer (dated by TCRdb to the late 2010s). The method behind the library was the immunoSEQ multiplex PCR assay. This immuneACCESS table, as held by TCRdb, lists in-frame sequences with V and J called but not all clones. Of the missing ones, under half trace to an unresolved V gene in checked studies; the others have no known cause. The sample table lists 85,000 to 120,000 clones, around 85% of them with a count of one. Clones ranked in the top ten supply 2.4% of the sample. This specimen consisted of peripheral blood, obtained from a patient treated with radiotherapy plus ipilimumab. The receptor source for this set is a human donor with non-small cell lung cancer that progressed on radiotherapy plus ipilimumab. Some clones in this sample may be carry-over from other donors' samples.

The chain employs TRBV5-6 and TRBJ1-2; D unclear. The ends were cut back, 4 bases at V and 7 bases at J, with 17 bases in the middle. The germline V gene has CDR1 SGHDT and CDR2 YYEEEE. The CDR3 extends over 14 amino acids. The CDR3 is CASSLWTQTSGYTF. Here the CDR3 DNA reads TGTGCCAGCAGCCTGTGGACCCAGACCTCTGGCTACACCTTC.

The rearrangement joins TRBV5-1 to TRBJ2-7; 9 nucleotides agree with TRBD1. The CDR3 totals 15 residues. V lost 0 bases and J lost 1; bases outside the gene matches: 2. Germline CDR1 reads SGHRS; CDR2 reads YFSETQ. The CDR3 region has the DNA TGCGCCAGCAGCTTGGAGGGACAGGGTTCCTACGAGCAGTACTTC. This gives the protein CASSLEGQGSYEQYF.

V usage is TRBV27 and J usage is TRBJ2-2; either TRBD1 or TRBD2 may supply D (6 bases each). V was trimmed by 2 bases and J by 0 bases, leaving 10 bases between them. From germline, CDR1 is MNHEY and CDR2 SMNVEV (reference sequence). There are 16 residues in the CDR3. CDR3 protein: CASSLKGGPNTGELFF. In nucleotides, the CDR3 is TGTGCCAGCAGTTTAAAGGGGGGACCGAACACCGGGGAGCTGTTTTTT.

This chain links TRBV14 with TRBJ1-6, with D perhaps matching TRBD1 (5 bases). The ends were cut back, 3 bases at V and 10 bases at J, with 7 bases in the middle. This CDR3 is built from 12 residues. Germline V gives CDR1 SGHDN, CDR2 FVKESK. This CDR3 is CASSHRDSPLHF. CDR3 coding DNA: TGTGCCAGCAGCCACAGGGACTCACCCCTCCACTTT.